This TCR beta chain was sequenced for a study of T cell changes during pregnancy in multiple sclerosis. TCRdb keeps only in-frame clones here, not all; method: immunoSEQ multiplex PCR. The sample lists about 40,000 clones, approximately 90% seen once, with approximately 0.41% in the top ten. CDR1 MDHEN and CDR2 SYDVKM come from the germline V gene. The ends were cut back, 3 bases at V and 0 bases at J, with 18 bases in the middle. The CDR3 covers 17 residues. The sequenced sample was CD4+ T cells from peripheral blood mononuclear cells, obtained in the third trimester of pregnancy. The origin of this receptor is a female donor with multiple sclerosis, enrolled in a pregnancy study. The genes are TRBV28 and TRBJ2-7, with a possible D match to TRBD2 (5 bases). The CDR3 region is CASSFLGRVGSSYEQYF. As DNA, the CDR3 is TGTGCCAGCAGTTTTCTTGGGCGGGTTGGGAGCTCCTACGAGCAGTACTTC.